Listed here is a single T cell receptor beta chain. What it binds is not known. Sequenced material consisted of expressed TCRB transcripts (all of the isolated RNA was reverse transcribed). TCRdb keeps only in-frame clones here, not all; method: immunoSEQ multiplex PCR. The repertoire consists of over 700,000 clones, with 17% occurring once and the leading ten covering 0.02% to 0.025%. The CDR3 totals 15 residues. The ends lost 3 bases at V and 5 bases at J; junction bases unmatched: 7. Germline V lookup: CDR1 LNHNV, CDR2 YYDKDF (reference sequence). These data originate in a study of beta chain features in type 1 diabetes. On the study more broadly: All of the samples together had more than 95 million sorted cells examined.

Findings of the study overall: Any HLA-type effect on TCRB rearrangement remained unresolved here.

The source material was naive CD4+ T cells from blood. The chain carries TRBV15 and TRBJ2-7, with 10 bases that match TRBD1. The receptor comes from a woman under 30 in good health. This CDR3 reads CATSSPDRGPDEQYF. The CDR3 DNA sequence: TGTGCCACCAGCAGCCCTGACAGGGGGCCGGACGAGCAGTACTTC.